This T cell receptor (beta chain) originates from a study of Graves' ophthalmopathy and Graves' hyperthyroidism. For the study at large: The blood sample was drawn at first diagnosis and before any treatment. Findings of the study overall: Most clonotypes expanded in thyroid above 0.001 frequency were present in blood too.

RNA transcripts provided the template for amplifying TCR beta CDR3 regions. RT-PCR was first run with HTBI primers, then multiplex PCR in a second round. TCRdb analysed the multiplex PCR reads with MiXCR anew, one entry per CDR3 protein. The repertoire holds some 380,000 distinct CDR3 sequences, with roughly 14% as singletons. This clonotype was seen at least ten times. Its cognate antigen is unknown. Sequenced sample: peripheral blood. The source is a woman between 18 and 29 years old with stable Graves' hyperthyroidism.

CDR3 protein: CASSLVDYNQPQHF. The CDR3 bases are TGTGCCAGCAGCTTAGTGGATTACAATCAGCCCCAGCATTTT. The chain carries TRBV7-2 and TRBJ1-5; D call uncertain. Germline lookup yields CDR1 SGHTA and CDR2 FQGNSA. CDR3 length equals 14 residues. Trimming took off 1 base at V and 3 bases at J, with 7 bases between the two ends.